This T cell receptor beta chain was obtained from a study of CXCR3-negative and CXCR3-positive naive CD8 T cells. Study-wide results and limits: Sequencing showed both naive subsets with comparably high diversity, and memory CD8+ cells much lower. CXCR3-positive naive cells had more hydrophobic TRB CDR3s than CXCR3-negative naive cells.

A note on this clonotype: Antigen: not known.

All TRB cDNA libraries came from 5' RACE performed with UMI labels. TCRdb re-called the 5' RACE reads; every CDR3 protein appears as one record, without DNA. This sample contains about 86,000 distinct CDR3 sequences. CDR3 size: 14 residues. Germline-derived CDR1 and CDR2 are MDHEN and SYDVKM. The genes are TRBV28 and TRBJ2-1; the D gene TCRdb calls, TRBD1, cannot be checked with no DNA. The sequence derives from a human donor in good health. Some clones in this sample may be carry-over from other donors' samples. Sequencing was performed on naive CXCR3+ CD8+ T cells from blood. Described subset: CD45RO-CCR7+CD27+CD95- naive CD8+ T cells expressing CXCR3 (TNR3+). The chain's CDR3 is CATQIAGFGNEQFF.